This T cell receptor beta chain was observed in a study of beta chain features in type 1 diabetes. Broader study findings: The naive, central memory and Treg TCRB repertoires of patients appeared to be more similar to one another than those of healthy donors.

Isolated RNA was reverse transcribed in full, so expressed TCRB transcripts were sequenced. Using immunoSEQ multiplex PCR, the repertoire was profiled, and TCRdb retains in-frame clones only, with some absent. This table has around 430,000 clones, 25% to 35% appearing once. Germline lookup yields CDR1 SQVTM and CDR2 ANQGSEA. The CDR3 length is 12 residues. The V end lost 5 bases, the J end lost 1 base, and 8 bases lay between the germline ends. This clone occurred a few times. Its antigen is unidentified. This rearrangement joins TRBV29-1 to TRBJ1-1; D possibly corresponds to TRBD1 (5 bases). The material sequenced was naive CD4+ T cells from blood. The source is a man aged 18 to 29 in good health. DNA for the CDR3: TGCAGCGTTTACAGGACGAACACTGAAGCTTTCTTT. Its protein product is CSVYRTNTEAFF.